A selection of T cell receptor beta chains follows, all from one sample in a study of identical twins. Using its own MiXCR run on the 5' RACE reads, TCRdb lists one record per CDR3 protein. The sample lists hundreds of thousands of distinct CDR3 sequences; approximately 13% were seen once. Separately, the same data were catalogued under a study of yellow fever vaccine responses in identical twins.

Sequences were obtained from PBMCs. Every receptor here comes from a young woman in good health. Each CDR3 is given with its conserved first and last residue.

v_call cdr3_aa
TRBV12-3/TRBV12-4 CASSAAGWNNGLNGAQYF
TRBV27 CASSGTSPHEQFF
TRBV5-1 CASSRRFTDTQYF
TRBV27 CASSSSNRLDPTDTQYF
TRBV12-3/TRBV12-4 CASKTGPYNEQFF
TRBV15 CATSWTKSSYNEQFF
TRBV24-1 CATSDSSDSEAFF
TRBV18 CASSPPTGGHTGELFF
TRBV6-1 CASRRGQSWEKLFF
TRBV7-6 CASSPTADLRVYEQYF
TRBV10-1 CATAAGIGTDTQYF
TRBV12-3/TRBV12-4 CASKPTGGGYGYTF
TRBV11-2 CASSSPGQGRPKLFYNEQFF
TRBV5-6 CASSLFASGSQETQYF
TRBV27 CASSLSLGNYEQYF
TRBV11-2 CASSLNRERSGTQYF
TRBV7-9 CASSFRDIVSGNTIYF
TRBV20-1 CSARDFGRGNTEAFF
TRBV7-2 CASSLVVAGVDTGELFF
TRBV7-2 CASSLSQLVVTQYF
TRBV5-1 CASSLMGLSSYEQYF
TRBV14 CASSQTKLRDRNTEAFF
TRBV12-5 CASGSWGGFSYNEQFF
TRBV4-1 CASSQVDAPNEQFF
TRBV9 CASSVGGARREGSDTQYF
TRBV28 CATNPGTGWGGGEAFF
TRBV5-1 CASSRTRETQYF
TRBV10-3 CATPGTEKHEQFF
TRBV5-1 CASSLAGTTGNEQFF
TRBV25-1 CASGGLIYNEQFF
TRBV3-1 CASSQKASPYGYTF
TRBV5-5 CASSFSQSLNEQFF
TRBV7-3 CASSLLHSGILSEQYF
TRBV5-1 CASSVGLARTGELFF
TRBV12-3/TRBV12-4 CATSTSGSSYEQYF
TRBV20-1 CSARVRGTVLQETQYF
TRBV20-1 CSALPPGTETQYF
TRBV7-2 CASSFSAGLEALF
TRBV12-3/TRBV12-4 CASSPGTGFDEQFF
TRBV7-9 CASSLEGGWDHEQFF
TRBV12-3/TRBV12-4 CASSLTSTGPVGSQYF